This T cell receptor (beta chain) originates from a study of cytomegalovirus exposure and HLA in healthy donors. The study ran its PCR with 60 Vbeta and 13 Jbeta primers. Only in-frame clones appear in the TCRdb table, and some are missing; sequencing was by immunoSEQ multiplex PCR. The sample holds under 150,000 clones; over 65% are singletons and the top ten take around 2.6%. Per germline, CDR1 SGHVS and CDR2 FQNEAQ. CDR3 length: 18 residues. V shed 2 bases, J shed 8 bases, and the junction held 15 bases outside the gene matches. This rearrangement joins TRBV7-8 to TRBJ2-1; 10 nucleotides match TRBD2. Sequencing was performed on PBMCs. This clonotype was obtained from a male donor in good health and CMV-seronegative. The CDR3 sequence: CASSLWLDTGTSADEQFF. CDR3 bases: TGTGCCAGCAGCTTATGGCTGGATACCGGGACTAGCGCGGATGAGCAGTTCTTC.